Presented here are 10 T cell receptor beta chains from one specimen sequenced in a study of beta chain features in type 1 diabetes. General study findings and limits: Type 1 diabetes patients showed a moderate but significant shortening of TCRB CDR3s in all four CD4+ subsets.

Expressed TCRB transcripts were sequenced, since all the RNA that had been isolated was reverse transcribed. Produced via immunoSEQ multiplex PCR; TCRdb's table is partial and in-frame only. Of roughly 290,000 clones listed, approximately 16% are singletons. Their specific antigens are unknown. The material sequenced was naive CD4+ T cells from blood. These receptors were obtained from a man aged 18 to 35 with type 1 diabetes.

A few counts support this clone. V is TRBV7-9 and J is TRBJ2-3; D ambiguous. This CDR3 region has 15 residues. Germline lookup yields CDR1 SEHNR and CDR2 FQNEAQ (reference sequence). V was cut by 5 bases and J by 3 bases, with 15 bases left in between. The CDR3 region is CASSRLTRKTDTQYF. CDR3 nucleotide sequence: TGTGCCAGCAGCCGGTTGACGCGGAAAACAGATACGCAGTATTTT.

This chain links TRBV9 with TRBJ2-5; 9 bases fit TRBD2. V shed 1 base and J 4 bases; nucleotides not matched to a gene: 8. Germline CDR1 SGDLS, CDR2 YYNGEE. The CDR3 has 16 amino acids. CDR3 loop: CASSVIAGGPGETQYF. The CDR3 coding sequence is TGTGCCAGCAGCGTAATCGCGGGAGGGCCAGGAGAGACCCAGTACTTC.

The chain links TRBV2 to TRBJ2-6; no clear D gene. CDR1 and CDR2 from the germline V gene are SNHLY and FYNNEI. The V gene lost 6 bases and the J gene lost 1 base, with 7 bases spanning the gap. The length of the CDR3 is 14 residues. CDR3 in DNA: TGTGCCAGCAGACAATTGTCTGGGGCCAACGTCCTGACTTTC. Translated: CASRQLSGANVLTF.

The table lists this clone with a few counts. J is TRBJ2-5 and V is TRBV28; 11 bases align to TRBD1. The CDR3 has 17 residues. The trim removed 5 bases at V and 5 bases at J, leaving 13 bases unmatched. Germline V gene sequence: CDR1 MDHEN, CDR2 SYDVKM. CDR3 region: CASSNSPGTGGLETQYF. The CDR3 DNA follows: TGTGCCAGCAGTAATTCTCCCGGGACAGGGGGTCTGGAGACCCAGTACTTC.

V usage is TRBV27 and J usage is TRBJ1-3; possible D gene TRBD1, 5 bases. This CDR3 comprises 13 residues. The germline V and J ends were trimmed by 2 bases and 8 bases, with 10 bases remaining between them. Germline V gives CDR1 MNHEY, CDR2 SMNVEV (reference sequence). The CDR3 loop reads CASSLRRGDTIYF. The DNA of the CDR3 is TGTGCCAGCAGTTTAAGGAGGGGCGACACCATATATTTT.

This clone has just a few counts. The rearrangement joins TRBV9 to TRBJ1-5; no reliable D call. The V gene lost 0 bases and the J gene lost 3 bases, with 10 bases spanning the gap. The length of the CDR3 is 15 residues. Per the germline V gene, CDR1 is SGDLS and CDR2 is YYNGEE. DNA of the CDR3: TGTGCCAGCAGCGTAGCGGGGTACGACAATCAGCCCCAGCATTTT. Protein sequence: CASSVAGYDNQPQHF.

The table lists this clone with a few counts. The chain joins TRBV15 to TRBJ1-5, with 7 bases identical to TRBD1. The CDR3 totals 14 residues. With V trimmed by 4 bases and J by 4 bases, 4 bases remained unmatched. Germline V gene data show CDR1 as LNHNV and CDR2 as YYDKDF (reference sequence). In DNA form, the CDR3 reads TGTGCCACCAGCAAGGGACAGATAAATCAGCCCCAGCATTTT. Encoded protein: CATSKGQINQPQHF.

The chain carries TRBV12-2 and TRBJ1-1; the table's D gene call, TRBD1, was not cross checked with the DNA. TRBV12-2 is a recognized pseudogene. The CDR3 extends over 15 amino acids. For the CDR3, the DNA is TGTGCAAGTCGCCCAGAGACAGGAGGGAACACTGAAGCTTTCTTT. This sequence encodes CASRPETGGNTEAFF.

DNA of the CDR3: TGCGCCAGCAGCTTGGGGGACAGGAGGGAGACCCAGTACTTC. It specifies CASSLGDRRETQYF. The chain links TRBV5-1 to TRBJ2-5; 8 bases map to TRBD1. The V gene end was trimmed by 0 bases and the J gene end by 5 bases; junction bases not matched to a gene: 3. In germline, CDR1 is SGHRS, CDR2 YFSETQ. This CDR3 is built from 14 residues.

The rearrangement links TRBV15 to TRBJ2-3; a possible D gene is TRBD1 (5 bases). With 0 bases removed from V and 4 bases from J, the gap between germline ends came to 5 bases. This CDR3 has 13 residues. CDR1 and CDR2 (germline): LNHNV, YYDKDF (reference sequence). The CDR3 nucleotides read TGTGCCACCAGCAGAGACAGGGCAGATACGCAGTATTTT. Its protein product is CATSRDRADTQYF.